These 9 T cell receptor beta chains share one sample of origin, sequenced in a study of blood T cell repertoires in COVID-19. The data were produced by immunoSEQ multiplex PCR, yet TCRdb's version contains in-frame clones alone and is incomplete. The sample includes under 60,000 clones, roughly nine tenths of them seen just once. The sequencing sample was made of peripheral blood. These receptors were taken from a man between 60 and 70 years old with acute or convalescent COVID-19.

The rearrangement uses TRBV15 and TRBJ1-2; D not resolved. Germline V gene sequence: CDR1 LNHNV, CDR2 YYDKDF (reference sequence). The CDR3 has 15 amino acids. V was cut by 0 bases and J by 0 bases, with 8 bases left in between. DNA for the CDR3: TGTGCCACCAGCAGAGATCTGTCTTCTAACTATGGCTACACCTTC. The encoded protein is CATSRDLSSNYGYTF.

The gene calls are TRBV6-6 and TRBJ1-1; no reliable D call. V dropped 6 bases and J dropped 5 bases, with 4 bases sitting between them. Germline V gene data show CDR1 as MNHNY and CDR2 as SVGAGI (reference sequence). The length of the CDR3 is 10 residues. The CDR3 here is CASRRTEAFF. CDR3 nucleotides: TGTGCCAGCAGGAGGACTGAAGCTTTCTTT.

The chain couples TRBV11-2 to TRBJ2-1; 8 bases are shared with TRBD1. With 5 bases clipped from V and 5 bases from J, the junction kept 11 bases outside the gene matches. This CDR3 spans 16 amino acids. Germline assignment: CDR1 SGHAT and CDR2 FQNNGV. The CDR3 is CASSPGTRDRNNEQFF. In DNA form, the CDR3 reads TGTGCCAGCAGCCCCGGGACCCGGGACAGGAACAATGAGCAGTTCTTC.

The chain is built from TRBV5-4 and TRBJ2-1; TRBD1 matches 9 bases. Losses at the gene ends were 4 bases for V and 7 bases for J; bases not matched to a gene: 6. The CDR3 spans 14 residues. Germline V gene sequence: CDR1 SGHNT, CDR2 YYREEE (reference sequence). CDR3 coding DNA: TGTGCCAGCAGCACGGACAGGGGCTTGAATGAGCAGTTCTTC. Protein sequence: CASSTDRGLNEQFF.

The J gene is TRBJ1-2, the V gene TRBV12-3 or TRBV12-4, with a possible D match to TRBD1 (5 bases). The CDR3 consists of 13 residues. V was cut by 1 base and J by 5 bases, with 8 bases left in between. The CDR3 is CASSLGRAYGYTF. CDR3 in DNA: TGTGCCAGCAGTTTAGGCAGGGCGTATGGCTACACCTTC.

The chain uses TRBV7-2 and TRBJ2-1; 7 bases are a match to TRBD2. The germline V gene encodes CDR1 SGHTA and CDR2 FQGNSA. This CDR3 region has 13 residues. J was trimmed by 12 bases and V by 2 bases; bases with no gene match: 7. For the CDR3, the DNA is TGTGCCAGCAGCTTACCAACTGCGGGGGTGCAGTTCTTC. Translation gives CASSLPTAGVQFF.

The rearrangement joins TRBV5-6 to TRBJ1-2; D uncertain. The CDR3 is made up of 13 amino acids. V dropped 0 bases and J dropped 2 bases, with 5 bases sitting between them. Germline CDR1 and CDR2: SGHDT and YYEEEE. This CDR3 is CASSLERNYGYTF. The CDR3 region has the DNA TGTGCCAGCAGCTTGGAGCGGAACTATGGCTACACCTTC.

The rearrangement links TRBV29-1 to TRBJ1-2, with 9 bases matching TRBD1. The J segment lost 1 base and the V segment lost 7 bases, leaving 4 bases of the junction unmatched. In germline, CDR1 is SQVTM, CDR2 ANQGSEA. CDR3 length: 13 residues. CDR3 region: CSADRGDNYGYTF. The DNA of the CDR3 is TGCAGCGCCGACAGGGGGGATAACTATGGCTACACCTTC.

The genes are TRBV7-2 and TRBJ2-5; maybe TRBD1 (6 bases). V gave up 7 bases and J gave up 4 bases, with 13 bases separating them. Germline V lookup: CDR1 SGHTA, CDR2 FQGNSA. This CDR3 contains 13 residues. CDR3 DNA sequence: TGTGCCAGCACCCGACAGGTGGGAGAGACCCAGTACTTC. Translated: CASTRQVGETQYF. Looking up the rest from reference TRBV7-2 and TRBJ2-5 gives the full variable domain: GAGVSQSPSNKVTEKGKDVELRCDPISGHTALYWYRQSLGQGLEFLIYFQGNSAPDKSGLPSDRFSAERTGGSVSTLTIQRTQQEDSAVYLCASTRQVGETQYFGPGTRLLVL.